A selection of T cell receptor beta chains follows, all from one sample in a study of blood T cell repertoires in COVID-19. Some clones are missing from TCRdb's copy, which holds only in-frame ones; the method was immunoSEQ multiplex PCR. Of around 200,000 clones detected, around nine tenths appear once; the ten largest clones hold 3.5% to 4.5%. Sequenced input: peripheral blood. All receptors come from a man in his late teens or twenties with active or convalescent COVID-19. Both conserved end residues are part of each CDR3. A D gene is named only where the DNA matches it firmly. The size entry is marked missing in some rows and otherwise reads once, few, many or a size class.

TRBD1,TRBV30,TRBJ1-1,NA,14,CAWSLRQGDTEAFF,TGTGCCTGGAGCCTAAGACAGGGCGACACTGAAGCTTTCTTT
TRBD2,TRBV9,TRBJ2-1,NA,18,CASSVSINILAGGNEQFF,TGTGCCAGCAGCGTCTCTATAAATATACTAGCGGGAGGCAATGAGCAGTTCTTC
NA,TRBV29-1,TRBJ2-5,once,14,CSDSSGGDQETQYF,TGCAGCGACTCTTCCGGGGGAGACCAAGAGACCCAGTACTTC
NA,TRBV30,TRBJ1-5,once,13,CAWSKRPNQPQHF,TGTGCCTGGAGTAAGAGGCCCAATCAGCCCCAGCATTTT
NA,TRBV11-3,TRBJ2-2,NA,16,CASSSVRGQYTGELFF,TGTGCCAGCAGCTCGGTACGGGGTCAATACACCGGGGAGCTGTTTTTT
NA,TRBV4-3,TRBJ2-2,NA,16,CASSQDRSGNTGELFF,TGCGCCAGCAGCCAAGATCGGAGCGGGAACACCGGGGAGCTGTTTTTT
NA,TRBV3-1/TRBV3-2,TRBJ2-2,NA,15,CASSQGAWSTGELFF,TGTGCCAGCAGCCAAGGAGCTTGGAGCACCGGGGAGCTGTTTTTT
NA,TRBV7-8,TRBJ2-7,NA,13,CASSQGLSYEQYF,TGTGCCAGCAGCCAGGGACTTTCCTACGAGCAGTACTTC
NA,TRBV30,TRBJ1-2,NA,11,CAWSDSYGYTF,TGTGCCTGGTCTGACAGCTATGGCTACACCTTC
NA,TRBV3-1/TRBV3-2,TRBJ2-3,NA,14,CASSPGVGTDTQYF,TGTGCCAGCAGCCCGGGTGTTGGCACAGATACGCAGTATTTT
NA,TRBV19,TRBJ1-4,once,14,CASRRDNPNEKLFF,TGTGCCAGTAGAAGGGACAACCCAAATGAAAAACTGTTTTTT
NA,TRBV6-1,TRBJ1-4,NA,15,CASSERGRADEKLFF,TGTGCCAGCAGTGAACGTGGCAGGGCGGACGAAAAACTGTTTTTT